This T cell receptor beta chain was sequenced during a study of blood T cell repertoires in COVID-19. Study background: The cDNA or gDNA used as material had been derived from T cells, B-cell-depleted T cells, or PBMCs.

Authors' data handling: Scientists estimated how many nucleated cells there were by amplifying reference gene primers. Sequencing was performed with immunoSEQ multiplex PCR; in TCRdb, only in-frame clones are kept and a portion is missing. The D gene and trimming were derived from the DNA, and the V and J assignments and clone size from that table. Of 200,000 to 250,000 clones in the sample, 88% were seen once. Germline V gene lookup returns CDR1 SGDLS and CDR2 YYNGEE. Trimming removed 3 bases from V and 6 bases from J, with 13 bases in between. CDR3 length equals 14 residues. The sample comprised peripheral blood. This chain joins TRBV9 and TRBJ1-5; a weak D match, TRBD1 (5 bases). The sequence came from a man younger than 35 with active or convalescent COVID-19. Here the CDR3 reads CASSAGLQAQPQHF. CDR3 DNA sequence: TGTGCCAGCAGCGCGGGACTTCAAGCTCAGCCCCAGCATTTT.